Below are 10 T cell receptor beta chains sequenced from a single sample in a study of T-cell reconstitution after alpha-beta-depleted transplantation in children. Unique molecular identifiers featured in how the TCRbeta library was prepared. TCRdb used MiXCR to reprocess the PCR reads, holding one entry per CDR3 protein. The sample shows around 700,000 distinct CDR3 sequences, around 12% of them seen only once. Sequenced here: PBMCs, sampled before TCRalphabeta/CD19-depleted stem cell transplant. Receptors were obtained from a girl aged 2-10 years with congenital amegakaryocytic thrombocytopenia, due to receive a stem cell transplant.

In its sample, this clonotype was seen a few times. The chain is built from TRBV12-3 or TRBV12-4 and TRBJ2-7; D may be TRBD1 (6 bases). The ends were cut back, 2 bases at V and 6 bases at J, with 14 bases in the middle. The CDR3 covers 14 residues. CDR3 nucleotides: TGTGCCAGCAGTTTATCTGGGGGCCTTGGCGAGCAGTACTTC. Translation gives CASSLSGGLGEQYF.

The rearrangement links TRBV29-1 to TRBJ1-2; maybe TRBD1 (6 bases). In germline, CDR1 is SQVTM, CDR2 ANQGSEA. This CDR3 has 16 residues. V was pared by 2 bases and J by 0 bases, with 16 bases between. The CDR3 protein is CSVEPVGTNSNYGYTF. The CDR3 DNA follows: TGCAGCGTTGAACCAGTAGGGACAAATTCTAACTATGGCTACACCTTC.

This clonotype was detected ten times or more. The genes are TRBV27 and TRBJ2-7; TRBD2 matches at 11 bases. The CDR3 is 14 residues long. Germline assignment: CDR1 MNHEY and CDR2 SMNVEV (reference sequence). J lost 7 bases, V lost 3 bases, and 5 bases had no gene match. CDR3 nucleotide sequence: TGTGCCAGCAGTTTTGTAGCGGGAGGGCGGGAGCAGTACTTC. This encodes CASSFVAGGREQYF.

This clonotype was seen many times. CDR3 amino acids: CASSLEGPYEQYF. DNA of the CDR3: TGTGCCAGCAGCTTGGAGGGACCCTACGAGCAGTACTTC. The rearrangement joins TRBV5-6 to TRBJ2-7; D possibly matches TRBD1 or TRBD2 (5 bases each). V was shortened by 0 bases and J by 2 bases, with 6 bases between the two germline ends. Looked up from germline, CDR1 is SGHDT and CDR2 is YYEEEE. The CDR3 runs 13 residues.

This clonotype was detected only a few times. The chain couples TRBV20-1 to TRBJ2-3; D gene ambiguous. Trimming removed 1 base from V and 0 bases from J, with 8 bases in between. CDR3 length: 14 residues. The germline gives CDR1 DFQATT, CDR2 SNEGSKA (reference sequence). For the CDR3, the DNA is TGCAGTGCTAGAGCGAAACTAAGCACAGATACGCAGTATTTT. This gives the protein CSARAKLSTDTQYF.

This clonotype was found many times. The chain uses TRBV10-3 and TRBJ1-5, with D uncertain. The CDR3 is made up of 13 amino acids. Deletions cut 0 bases from V and 7 bases from J, with 7 bases between. Germline assignment: CDR1 ENHRY and CDR2 SYGVKD. This CDR3 is CAISESVGQPQHF. The DNA of the CDR3 is TGTGCCATCAGTGAGTCGGTTGGACAGCCCCAGCATTTT.

This clonotype was observed at least ten times. The chain recombines TRBV6-4 with TRBJ2-3, with 13 bases that match TRBD2. This CDR3 region has 17 residues. In germline, CDR1 is MRHNA, CDR2 SNTAGT. The V segment lost 1 base and the J segment 5 bases; nucleotides outside the gene matches: 6. The CDR3 protein is CASSDWTSGSGIDTQYF. CDR3 in DNA: TGTGCCAGCAGTGACTGGACTAGCGGGAGCGGTATAGATACGCAGTATTTT.

This clonotype has a handful of counts. This chain links TRBV7-6 with TRBJ2-1, with no clear D. The germline V and J ends were trimmed by 5 bases and 7 bases, with 12 bases remaining between them. CDR3 length: 13 residues. Germline V gives CDR1 SGHVS, CDR2 FNYEAQ. The CDR3 loop reads CASSTSPTNEQFF. CDR3 coding DNA: TGTGCCAGCAGCACAAGCCCTACTAATGAGCAGTTCTTC. The whole variable domain, remainder taken from reference TRBV7-6 and TRBJ2-1, is GAGVSQSPRYKVTKRGQDVALRCDPISGHVSLYWYRQALGQGPEFLTYFNYEAQQDKSGLPNDRFSAERPEGSISTLTIQRTEQRDSAMYRCASSTSPTNEQFFGPGTRLTVL.

The chain joins TRBV5-1 to TRBJ2-2; TRBD2 might be the D (6 bases). From germline, CDR1 is SGHRS and CDR2 YFSETQ. The ends were cut back, 4 bases at V and 0 bases at J, with 16 bases in the middle. The CDR3 is made up of 17 amino acids. CDR3 in amino acids: CASSPKTGTANTGELFF. The DNA of the CDR3 is TGCGCCAGCAGCCCGAAAACCGGGACTGCGAACACCGGGGAGCTGTTTTTT.

This clonotype has just a few counts. The gene calls are TRBV11-2 and TRBJ2-1, with D possibly being TRBD2 (6 bases). The germline V gene encodes CDR1 SGHAT and CDR2 FQNNGV. The CDR3 totals 17 residues. Trimming took 0 bases from V and 7 from J, leaving 19 bases between them. The CDR3 reads CASSLEGFALAENEQFF. CDR3 sequence (DNA): TGTGCCAGCAGCTTAGAGGGTTTTGCACTAGCAGAGAATGAGCAGTTCTTC.